Following are 20 T cell receptor beta chains from one sample sequenced in a study of breast tumors, draining lymph nodes, adjacent tissues. Samples came from axillary lymph nodes draining the breast cancer. TCRdb re-derived calls from the multiplex PCR reads in MiXCR, one entry per CDR3 protein. The sample has about 200,000 distinct CDR3 sequences, approximately 33% seen once. Sequencing was performed on axillary lymph node tissue. Source of these receptors: a female donor with breast cancer. Some clones in this sample may be carry-over from other donors' samples.

The CDR3 nucleotides read TGTGCCAGCAGTTTATTAGAACTAGCGGGAGGGCGTGGCAATGAGCAGTTCTTC. As protein: CASSLLELAGGRGNEQFF. The chain is built from TRBV27 and TRBJ2-1; 13 bases line up with TRBD2. The V and J ends lost 1 base and 6 bases, in that order; junction bases with no gene match: 9. In germline, CDR1 is MNHEY, CDR2 SMNVEV (reference sequence). The CDR3 extends over 18 amino acids.

The gene calls are TRBV7-9 and TRBJ2-7, with TRBD1 identical over 8 bases. Germline CDR1 and CDR2: SEHNR and FQNEAQ (reference sequence). J was trimmed by 7 bases and V by 3 bases; bases with no gene match: 8. This CDR3 is 14 amino acids long. The CDR3, as DNA: TGTGCCAGCAGCTTTGCAGGGGGCTGGTATGAGCAGTACTTC. Translating gives CASSFAGGWYEQYF.

This clonotype showed up many times. This chain joins TRBV7-6 and TRBJ2-1; TRBD1 agrees at 10 bases. CDR3 length: 16 amino acids. Germline trimming cut 5 bases from V and 4 bases from J; bases unmatched to any gene: 8. Looked up from germline, CDR1 is SGHVS and CDR2 is FNYEAQ. The chain's CDR3 is CASSPAGTGVYNEQFF. In DNA, the CDR3 is TGTGCCAGCAGCCCCGCCGGGACAGGGGTGTACAATGAGCAGTTCTTC.

With respect to this clonotype: A much larger clone is a single base away; this may be a read error. The chain links TRBV6-5 to TRBJ2-3; 7 bases line up with TRBD1. Germline CDR1 and CDR2: MNHEY and SVGAGI. This CDR3 region has 16 residues. The CDR3: CACSYSTGVGTDTQYF. The CDR3 bases are TGTGCCTGCAGTTACTCCACAGGGGTAGGGACAGATACGCAGTATTTT.

This clonotype was observed at least ten times. The rearrangement joins TRBV19 to TRBJ1-2; 12 bases align to TRBD1. Looked up from germline, CDR1 is LNHDA and CDR2 is SQIVND (reference sequence). Trimming removed 1 base from V and 3 bases from J; junction bases left unmatched: 3. The CDR3 length is 16 residues. Here the CDR3 DNA reads TGTGCCAGTAGTATAGGTGGGACAGGGGGCGACTATGGCTACACCTTC. Translated: CASSIGGTGGDYGYTF.

At least ten counts were recorded for this clonotype. V usage is TRBV30 and J usage is TRBJ2-2; D unresolved. CDR3 length equals 12 residues. Germline V gene data show CDR1 as GTSNPN and CDR2 as SVGIG (reference sequence). V was cut by 4 bases and J by 6 bases, with 9 bases left in between. CDR3 sequence reads: CAWNLPSGELFF. CDR3 DNA sequence: TGTGCCTGGAACCTTCCGTCCGGGGAGCTGTTTTTT.

This clonotype was detected ten times or more. The chain carries TRBV20-1 and TRBJ1-4, with D possibly matching TRBD1 (6 bases). CDR1 DFQATT and CDR2 SNEGSKA come from the germline V gene (reference sequence). This CDR3 spans 17 amino acids. Trimming shortened V by 3 bases and J by 5 bases, and 22 bases separated the two germline ends. CDR3 nucleotide sequence: TGCAGTGCTAGGTTGATACAGGGCCGCGTGGCGAATGAAAAACTGTTTTTT. Translating it yields CSARLIQGRVANEKLFF.

As for this clonotype: At one end the junction does not follow the germline gene, possibly because of a read error. The V and J genes are TRBV24-1 and TRBJ2-7, with 8 bases matching TRBD2. CDR3 length: 13 residues. Germline V CDR1 and CDR2: KGHDR, SFDVKD. CDR3 sequence reads: CASSGAAGEEQYF. CDR3 DNA sequence: TGTGCCAGCAGTGGTGCAGCGGGGGAGGAGCAGTACTTC.

This chain uses TRBV2 with TRBJ2-1; 9 bases agree with TRBD1. Germline assignment: CDR1 SNHLY and CDR2 FYNNEI. Trimming cost V 9 bases and J 5 bases; bases outside gene matches: 14. The CDR3 covers 16 residues. The CDR3 spells CASTPTGQGSNNEQFF. The DNA of the CDR3 is TGTGCCAGTACTCCAACGGGACAGGGTTCCAACAATGAGCAGTTCTTC.

At least ten counts were recorded for this clonotype. The chain joins TRBV7-9 to TRBJ2-7; D possibly corresponds to TRBD1 (6 bases). The V end was cut by 5 bases, the J end by 4 bases, with 12 bases between. The CDR3 spans 13 residues. Germline V CDR1 and CDR2: SEHNR, FQNEAQ (reference sequence). The CDR3: CASSPGRGYEQYF. CDR3 nucleotide sequence: TGTGCCAGCAGCCCTGGAAGGGGGTACGAGCAGTACTTC. Full variable domain (rest looked up from reference TRBV7-9 and TRBJ2-7): DTGVSQNPRHKITKRGQNVTFRCDPISEHNRLYWYRQTLGQGPEFLTYFQNEAQLEKSRLLSDRFSAERPKGSFSTLEIQRTEQGDSAMYLCASSPGRGYEQYFGPGTRLTVT.

In the case of this clonotype: The junction shows a germline mismatch at one end, possibly a read error. The rearrangement uses TRBV6-2 or TRBV6-3 and TRBJ2-7; TRBD2 aligns across 8 bases. From germline, CDR1 is MNHEY and CDR2 SVGEGT. There are 15 residues in the CDR3. The CDR3 DNA reads TGTGCCAGCAGTCACTCCGGGAGGGCCCTCTACGAGCAGTACTTC. Translating it yields CASSHSGRALYEQYF.

Details on this clonotype: The junction differs from germline at one of its ends, possibly a read error. The genes are TRBV19 and TRBJ2-2, with TRBD2 as a possible D gene (6 bases). The CDR3 has 15 residues. The V gene's germline CDR1 is LNHDA and CDR2 SQIVND (reference sequence). The CDR3 nucleotides read TGTGCCGGTACCTCCCAGGGACTTCACACCGGGGAGCCGTTTTTT. Translation gives CAGTSQGLHTGEPFF.

A word on this clonotype: A single base separates this from a much larger clone, so it may be a read error. This chain connects TRBV20-1 to TRBJ2-7; the D gene is possibly TRBD1 (5 bases). Between the trimmed V and J ends, which lost 2 bases and 6 bases, there was a span of 17 bases. This CDR3 contains 14 residues. Germline assignment: CDR1 DFQATT and CDR2 SNEGSKA (reference sequence). The CDR3 sequence: CSARHFRDLPEQYF. DNA of the CDR3: TGCAGTGCTAGACACTTCAGGGATCTCCCCGAGCAGTACTTC.

The chain links TRBV20-1 to TRBJ1-1, with D possibly matching TRBD1 (5 bases). The CDR3 loop spans 12 amino acids. V lost 5 bases to trimming and J lost 5 bases, with 12 bases between them. Germline V gene sequence: CDR1 DFQATT, CDR2 SNEGSKA (reference sequence). The CDR3 DNA sequence: TGCAGTGCTGTGGGGGGGGTAACTGAAGCTTTCTTT. Its protein is CSAVGGVTEAFF.

This clonotype came up many times. J is TRBJ1-3 and V is TRBV7-2; 9 bases are a match to TRBD1. The CDR3 is 16 residues long. Per germline, CDR1 SGHTA and CDR2 FQGNSA. V gave up 5 bases and J gave up 2 bases; unmatched junction bases: 7. As DNA, the CDR3 is TGTGCCAGCAGCAGCAGACAGGGGGTCGCTGGAAACACCATATATTTT. Residues: CASSSRQGVAGNTIYF.

This clonotype has at least ten counts. The chain uses TRBV5-8 and TRBJ1-3, with D possibly TRBD1 on 5 matching bases. Germline CDR1 and CDR2: SGHTS and YDEGEE. The V gene lost 0 bases and the J gene lost 0 bases, with 10 bases spanning the gap. This CDR3 has 16 residues. CDR3 region: CASSLGRGLSGNTIYF. The CDR3 DNA is TGTGCCAGCAGCTTGGGTCGGGGCCTCTCTGGAAACACCATATATTTT. Using reference TRBV5-8 and TRBJ1-3 for the parts outside the CDR3, the full variable domain is EAGVTQSPTHLIKTRGQQATLRCSPISGHTSVYWYQQALGLGLQFLLWYDEGEERNRGNFPPRFSGRQFPNYSSELNVNALELEDSALYLCASSLGRGLSGNTIYFGEGSWLTVV.

With regard to this clonotype: A clone one base away is much larger, so this may be a read error. The J gene is TRBJ1-5, the V gene TRBV6-2 or TRBV6-3; 7 bases are shared with TRBD1. Germline V CDR1 and CDR2: MNHEY, SVGEGT. The V gene end was trimmed by 5 bases and the J gene end by 4 bases; junction bases not matched to a gene: 8. The CDR3 has 15 residues. DNA of the CDR3: TGTGCCAGCAGTCATAGGTCGACAGGGAATCAGCCCCAGCATTTT. It specifies CASSHRSTGNQPQHF.

The chain recombines TRBV20-1 with TRBJ2-5, with 11 bases fitting TRBD2. The CDR3 covers 15 residues. Germline V CDR1 and CDR2: DFQATT, SNEGSKA (reference sequence). The V gene end was trimmed by 2 bases and the J gene end by 3 bases; junction bases not matched to a gene: 5. Here the CDR3 reads CSARPPGLAEETQYF. Written as DNA, the CDR3 is TGCAGTGCTAGACCACCGGGACTAGCGGAAGAGACCCAGTACTTC.

The chain is built from TRBV20-1 and TRBJ1-1; tentative D call: TRBD1 (5 bases). The V end lost 0 bases, the J end lost 4 bases, and 12 bases lay between the germline ends. The V gene's germline CDR1 is DFQATT and CDR2 SNEGSKA (reference sequence). The CDR3 contains 14 residues. The CDR3 protein is CSARDGRRGTEAFF. The DNA for the CDR3 is TGCAGTGCTAGAGATGGCCGGAGGGGCACTGAAGCTTTCTTT.

In this sample, this clonotype turned up many times. This chain uses TRBV5-1 with TRBJ1-5, with TRBD1 matching 7 bases. With 3 bases clipped from V and 4 bases from J, the junction kept 7 bases outside the gene matches. From germline, CDR1 is SGHRS and CDR2 YFSETQ. CDR3 length equals 15 residues. The CDR3 is CASSSGDSSNQPQHF. In DNA, the CDR3 is TGCGCCAGCAGCTCAGGGGACAGTTCAAATCAGCCCCAGCATTTT.